These 20 T cell receptor beta chains came from one sample sequenced in a study of metastatic and nonmetastatic thyroid tumors. From the PCR reads, TCRdb re-called clones with MiXCR. Among about 9,400 clones listed, around 32% were seen once. Each patient came to thyroid surgery without any prior treatment (of any kind). The sample was adjacent normal tissue. All receptors come from a female donor with papillary thyroid cancer or a benign thyroid nodule (not recorded which). Some clones in this sample may be carry-over from other donors' samples.

The chain links TRBV11-3 to TRBJ2-7, with D perhaps given as TRBD1 or TRBD2 (5 bases each). V was clipped by 8 bases and J by 6 bases, with 14 bases between them. The V gene's germline CDR1 is SGHNT and CDR2 YENEEA. The CDR3 contains 12 residues. The chain's CDR3 is CASEVGRGEQYF. The CDR3 DNA reads TGTGCCAGCGAGGTGGGACGGGGCGAGCAGTACTTC. Supplemented by reference TRBV11-3 and TRBJ2-7, the full variable domain reads EAGVVQSPRYKIIEKKQPVAFWCNPISGHNTLYWYLQNLGQGPELLIRYENEEAVDDSQLPKDRFSAERLKGVDSTLKIQPAELGDSAVYLCASEVGRGEQYFGPGTRLTVT.

This clone occurred a few times. This rearrangement joins TRBV5-1 to TRBJ2-7; TRBD1 is a possible D gene (6 bases). The germline V and J ends were trimmed by 0 bases and 4 bases, with 23 bases remaining between them. Germline loops: CDR1 SGHRS, CDR2 YFSETQ. The CDR3 sequence is 18 residues long. The CDR3: CASSLGPQDRDTSYEQYF. The CDR3, as DNA: TGCGCCAGCAGCTTGGGCCCCCAAGACCGGGACACGTCGTACGAGCAGTACTTC.

The chain is built from TRBV18 and TRBJ2-1, with D perhaps TRBD1 (5 bases). The germline V gene encodes CDR1 KGHSH and CDR2 LQKENI. The CDR3 loop spans 13 amino acids. The germline V and J ends were trimmed by 8 bases and 2 bases, with 10 bases remaining between them. DNA for the CDR3: TGTGCCAGCGTGACAGCGACCTACAATGAGCAGTTCTTC. Residues: CASVTATYNEQFF.

With regard to this clone: The CDR3 does not end in the conserved phenylalanine or tryptophan, so this is likely a read error. This rearrangement joins TRBV7-2 to TRBJ1-1; tentative D call: TRBD1 (5 bases). This CDR3 contains 13 residues. Trimming removed 3 bases at V and 5 bases at J, with 10 bases between. Germline lookup yields CDR1 SGHTA and CDR2 FQGNSA. CDR3 protein: CASSLGGATEAFL. The CDR3 DNA follows: TGTGCCAGCAGCTTGGGGGGAGCGACTGAAGCTTTCCTT.

Ten or more counts support this clone. The chain has TRBV12-3 or TRBV12-4 and TRBJ2-7; TRBD2 is a possible D gene (5 bases). The CDR3 covers 12 residues. Trimming stripped 6 bases from V and 4 bases from J, with 10 bases between. The CDR3 reads CASSDGMYEQYF. The CDR3 nucleotides read TGTGCCAGCAGCGACGGGATGTACGAGCAGTACTTC.

The J gene is TRBJ2-5, the V gene TRBV6-1; TRBD2 matches 7 bases. V dropped 7 bases and J dropped 3; count of bases not matched to a gene: 8. The CDR3 is 14 amino acids. The germline gives CDR1 MNHNS, CDR2 SASEGT. The CDR3 protein is CASKGRDGKETQYF. In nucleotides, the CDR3 is TGTGCCAGCAAAGGGAGGGACGGAAAAGAGACCCAGTACTTC.

This chain connects TRBV6-1 to TRBJ1-1; TRBD1 matches 7 bases. Germline CDR1 is MNHNS and CDR2 is SASEGT. The V segment lost 7 bases and the J segment 2 bases; nucleotides outside the gene matches: 10. This CDR3 region has 15 residues. The CDR3 is CASMDPGTANTEAFF. CDR3 nucleotides: TGTGCCAGCATGGACCCCGGGACAGCCAACACTGAAGCTTTCTTT.

The chain joins TRBV20-1 to TRBJ1-2; D is unresolved. Germline-derived CDR1 and CDR2 are DFQATT and SNEGSKA (reference sequence). Between the trimmed V and J ends, which lost 2 bases and 6 bases, there was a span of 16 bases. The CDR3 loop spans 14 amino acids. Written as DNA, the CDR3 is TGCAGTGCTAGAAGTTCCTCCCTCAGGCATGGCTACACCTTC. This encodes CSARSSSLRHGYTF.

The V call is TRBV7-2, the J call TRBJ1-2, with 7 bases identical to TRBD1. The CDR3 is 14 amino acids. Germline CDR1 is SGHTA and CDR2 is FQGNSA. The junction had 7 bases not matched to a gene; V was cut back by 3 bases and J by 6 bases. CDR3 sequence: CASSFYLTGDGYTF. The CDR3 DNA sequence: TGTGCCAGCAGCTTCTACCTAACAGGGGATGGCTACACCTTC.

This clone was counted many times. This sample includes further DNA sequences coding for the same CDR3. The chain couples TRBV5-1 to TRBJ2-7, with 9 bases fitting TRBD2. The CDR3 is 18 residues long. Looked up from germline, CDR1 is SGHRS and CDR2 is YFSETQ. Trimming removed 3 bases from V and 1 base from J; junction bases left unmatched: 14. The CDR3 sequence: CASSSYGGRAGRSYEQYF. The DNA for the CDR3 is TGCGCCAGCAGCTCATATGGCGGGAGGGCCGGGAGGTCCTACGAGCAGTACTTC. The complete variable domain, with remaining parts taken from reference TRBV5-1 and TRBJ2-7, reads KAGVTQTPRYLIKTRGQQVTLSCSPISGHRSVSWYQQTPGQGLQFLFEYFSETQRNKGNFPGRFSGRQFSNSRSEMNVSTLELGDSALYLCASSSYGGRAGRSYEQYFGPGTRLTVT.

This clone has just a few counts. The rearrangement joins TRBV4-1 to TRBJ2-7, with 7 bases aligning to TRBD2. V shed 1 base and J 4 bases; nucleotides not matched to a gene: 7. The germline V gene has CDR1 MGHRA and CDR2 YSYEKL. The CDR3 is 15 residues long. CDR3 bases: TGCGCCAGCAGCCAAGGGGGCGGGAGTGGGTACGAGCAGTACTTC. It encodes CASSQGGGSGYEQYF.

About this clone itself: A junction boundary mismatches the germline segment, possibly from a read error. The chain recombines TRBV7-8 with TRBJ2-5; tentative D call: TRBD2 (5 bases). This CDR3 has 15 amino acids. Germline assignment: CDR1 SGHVS and CDR2 FQNEAQ. In nucleotides, the CDR3 is TGTGCCAGCAGCTTAGCCCACGCCGGGGTAGAGAACCAGTACTTC. It translates to CASSLAHAGVENQYF.

This chain joins TRBV20-1 and TRBJ2-2; TRBD1 matches at 11 bases. V shed 6 bases and J 5 bases; nucleotides not matched to a gene: 8. This CDR3 is 15 amino acids long. Germline V lookup: CDR1 DFQATT, CDR2 SNEGSKA (reference sequence). In DNA form, the CDR3 reads TGCAGTGCCACGCCCGGGACAGGGGGTACCGGGGAGCTGTTTTTT. Translation gives CSATPGTGGTGELFF.

This clone was seen a handful of times. This chain connects TRBV12-3 or TRBV12-4 to TRBJ2-2; D is possibly TRBD2 (5 bases). V dropped 1 base and J dropped 10 bases, with 19 bases sitting between them. The CDR3 length is 16 residues. The CDR3 reads CASSLGSGRYTEELFF. DNA of the CDR3: TGTGCCAGCAGTTTAGGGTCGGGGAGATACACGGAGGAGCTGTTTTTT.

This rearrangement joins TRBV6-5 to TRBJ2-2; D is perhaps TRBD1 (6 bases). Trimming pared 6 bases from V and 4 bases from J, leaving 24 bases between. Germline V CDR1 and CDR2: MNHEY, SVGAGI. CDR3 length: 18 residues. The CDR3 reads CASSPGTRGGISTGELFF. CDR3 sequence (DNA): TGTGCCAGCAGCCCTGGGACAAGGGGCGGTATCAGCACCGGGGAGCTGTTTTTT.

This clone is judged large (0.1 to 1%). The chain combines TRBV2 with TRBJ1-5; D gene unclear. The length of the CDR3 is 15 residues. The germline CDR1 and CDR2 sequences are SNHLY and FYNNEI. The ends were cut back, 4 bases at V and 2 bases at J, with 12 bases in the middle. The CDR3 reads CASSVTDMGNQPQHF. In DNA, the CDR3 is TGTGCCAGCAGTGTAACTGACATGGGCAATCAGCCCCAGCATTTT. The full variable domain, completed using reference TRBV2 and TRBJ1-5, is EPEVTQTPSHQVTQMGQEVILRCVPISNHLYFYWYRQILGQKVEFLVSFYNNEISEKSEIFDDQFSVERPDGSNFTLKIRSTKLEDSAMYFCASSVTDMGNQPQHFGDGTRLSIL.

V gene TRBV7-6 combines with J gene TRBJ1-2; TRBD1 aligns across 8 bases. Germline trimming cut 5 bases from V and 8 bases from J; bases unmatched to any gene: 16. This CDR3 spans 16 amino acids. CDR1 is SGHVS and CDR2 is FNYEAQ in the germline V gene. The CDR3: CASSRTVPGQAQGYTF. CDR3 bases: TGTGCCAGCAGCAGAACGGTCCCGGGACAGGCGCAGGGCTACACCTTC.

On this clone: Other DNA sequences from this sample encode an identical CDR3 as well. The V gene is TRBV29-1, the J gene TRBJ2-1, with D possibly being TRBD1 (5 bases). Trimming took 3 bases from V and 7 from J, leaving 10 bases between them. Germline CDR1 is SQVTM and CDR2 is ANQGSEA. This CDR3 has 12 residues. In DNA form, the CDR3 reads TGCAGCGTTGATCAGGGATGGAATGAGCAGTTCTTC. Protein product: CSVDQGWNEQFF.

This clone was counted between two and nine times. This chain connects TRBV6-2 or TRBV6-3 to TRBJ2-1, with D perhaps matching TRBD1 or TRBD2 (5 bases each). CDR1 MNHEY and CDR2 SVGEGT come from the germline V gene. This CDR3 spans 13 amino acids. Trimming took off 6 bases at V and 10 bases at J, with 16 bases between the two ends. The CDR3 region has the DNA TGTGCCAGCAGCCCTGAAGACAGCGGCGAGCAGTTCTTC. It translates to CASSPEDSGEQFF.

The chain has TRBV4-1 and TRBJ1-3; no reliable D call. Germline loops: CDR1 MGHRA, CDR2 YSYEKL. The germline V and J ends were trimmed by 4 bases and 0 bases, with 10 bases remaining between them. CDR3 size: 15 residues. The CDR3 is CASSLGPNSGNTIYF. CDR3 sequence (DNA): TGCGCCAGCAGCCTCGGACCTAACTCTGGAAACACCATATATTTT.